This T cell receptor (beta chain) came from a study of blood T cell repertoires in COVID-19. Turning to the study itself: Both acute and convalescent COVID-19 samples were obtained from the United States, Italy and Spain.

Looked up from germline, CDR1 is SGHTA and CDR2 is FQGTGA. The J segment lost 6 bases and the V segment lost 5 bases, leaving 3 bases of the junction unmatched. CDR3 size: 13 residues. Data came from immunoSEQ multiplex PCR; TCRdb stores just in-frame clones and leaves some out. The data contain 100,000 to 110,000 clones, about 86% of them seen just once; the ten biggest clones take up around 5%. On this clone: Other DNA sequences from this sample encode an identical CDR3 as well.

The receptor's source is a human donor in a cohort sampled during active COVID-19. Sample: peripheral blood. The V gene is TRBV7-3, the J gene TRBJ2-7; 11 nucleotides line up with TRBD2. The CDR3 region has the DNA TGTGCCAGCAGCCCTGGGACTAGCGGCGAGCAGTACTTC. Its protein product is CASSPGTSGEQYF.